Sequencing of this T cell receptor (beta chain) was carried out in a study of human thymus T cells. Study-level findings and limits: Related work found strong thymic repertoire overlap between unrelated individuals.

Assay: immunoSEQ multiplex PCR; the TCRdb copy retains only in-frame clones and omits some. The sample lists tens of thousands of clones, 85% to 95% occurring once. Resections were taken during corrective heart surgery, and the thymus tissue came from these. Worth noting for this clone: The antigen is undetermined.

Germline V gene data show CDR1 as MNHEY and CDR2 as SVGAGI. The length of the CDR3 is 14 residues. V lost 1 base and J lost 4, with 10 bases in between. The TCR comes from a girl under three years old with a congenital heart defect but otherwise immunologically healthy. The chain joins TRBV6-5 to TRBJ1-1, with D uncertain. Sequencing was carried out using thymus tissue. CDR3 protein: CASSYLAVGTEAFF. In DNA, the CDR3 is TGTGCCAGCAGTTACTTGGCTGTTGGCACTGAAGCTTTCTTT.